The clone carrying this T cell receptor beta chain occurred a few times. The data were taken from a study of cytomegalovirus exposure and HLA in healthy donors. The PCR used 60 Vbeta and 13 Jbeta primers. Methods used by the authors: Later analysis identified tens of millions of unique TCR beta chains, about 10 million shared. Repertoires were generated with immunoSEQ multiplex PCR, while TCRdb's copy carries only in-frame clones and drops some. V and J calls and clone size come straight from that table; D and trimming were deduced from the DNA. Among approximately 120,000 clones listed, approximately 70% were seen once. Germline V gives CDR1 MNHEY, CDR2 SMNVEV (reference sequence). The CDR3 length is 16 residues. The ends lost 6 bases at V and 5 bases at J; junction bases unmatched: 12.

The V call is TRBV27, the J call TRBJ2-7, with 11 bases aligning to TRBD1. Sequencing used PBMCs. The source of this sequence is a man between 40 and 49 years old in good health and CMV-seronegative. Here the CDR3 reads CASRIYAGQGGHEQYF. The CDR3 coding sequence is TGTGCCAGCAGGATTTACGCGGGACAGGGGGGACACGAGCAGTACTTC.